What follows are 30 T cell receptor beta chains derived from one specimen sequenced in a study of blood T cells in healthy people across ages. With a J-beta primer mix and a sample-barcoded 5' primer, a second PCR ran about 7 to 11 cycles. TCRdb reanalysed the 5' RACE reads using MiXCR and keeps one entry per CDR3 protein. The table lists about 640,000 distinct CDR3 sequences, roughly three fifths of them singletons. The sample taken for sequencing was blood. These receptors were collected from a man aged 55-75 years in good health.

V is TRBV9 and J is TRBJ2-5; 9 bases are a match to TRBD1. This CDR3 is 15 amino acids long. Germline values: CDR1 SGDLS, CDR2 YYNGEE. After removal of 4 bases from V and 3 bases from J, the junction contained 7 bases not matched to a gene. CDR3 region: CASSPGTGFEETQYF. As DNA, the CDR3 is TGTGCCAGCAGCCCAGGGACAGGGTTCGAAGAGACCCAGTACTTC.

This clonotype was detected only a few times. V is TRBV7-9 and J is TRBJ2-1; 8 positions agree with TRBD2. The CDR3 is made up of 17 amino acids. Germline V gene sequence: CDR1 SEHNR, CDR2 FQNEAQ (reference sequence). Trimming took 4 bases from V and 5 from J; bases not matched to a gene: 13. The DNA of the CDR3 is TGTGCCAGCAGCTCGCAGCCGACTAGCGACCCCAACAATGAGCAGTTCTTC. Protein product: CASSSQPTSDPNNEQFF.

J is TRBJ2-5 and V is TRBV10-1; the D gene could be TRBD1 or TRBD2 (6 bases each). CDR3 size: 16 residues. Trimming pared 3 bases from V and 5 bases from J, leaving 19 bases between. The germline CDR1 and CDR2 sequences are WNHNN and SYGVQD (reference sequence). The CDR3 loop reads CASSEGDSAQGETQYF. The CDR3, as DNA: TGCGCCAGCAGTGAAGGGGACTCAGCCCAGGGGGAGACCCAGTACTTC.

This rearrangement joins TRBV4-1 to TRBJ2-1; 10 nucleotides agree with TRBD2. V was clipped by 1 base and J by 7 bases; unmatched bases: 4. CDR3 size: 15 residues. Germline V gene data show CDR1 as MGHRA and CDR2 as YSYEKL. The CDR3 bases are TGCGCCAGCAGCCAAGTAACTAGCGGGGTGAATGAGCAGTTCTTC. Its protein is CASSQVTSGVNEQFF.

Remarks on this clonotype: Its ends do not fully match the called genes, so a read error is possible. The chain recombines TRBV4-1 with TRBJ1-6; tentative D call: TRBD1 (5 bases). Germline-derived CDR1 and CDR2 are MGHRA and YSYEKL. The CDR3 runs 16 residues. In DNA form, the CDR3 reads TGCGCCAGCGGCCAAGATTGGGACCACACCAATTCACCCCTCCACTTT. It yields the protein CASGQDWDHTNSPLHF.

Only a few counts were recorded for this clonotype. This sequence joins TRBV12-3 or TRBV12-4 and TRBJ2-5; 9 bases line up with TRBD1. The DNA end is more similar to TRBJ2-7, so the J call may be wrong. The CDR3 covers 15 residues. For the CDR3, the DNA is TGTGCCAGCAGTTTGGGGGACAGGGCTTTCTACGAGCAGTACTTC. Translated: CASSLGDRAFYEQYF.

The rearrangement uses TRBV7-9 and TRBJ2-5; the D gene is possibly TRBD1 (6 bases). The CDR3 sequence is 15 residues long. V gave up 5 bases and J gave up 4 bases, with 17 bases separating them. Germline V gene lookup returns CDR1 SEHNR and CDR2 FQNEAQ (reference sequence). The CDR3 loop is CASSTNRVPTETQYF. The CDR3 nucleotides read TGTGCCAGCAGCACTAACAGGGTACCAACAGAGACCCAGTACTTC.

The chain combines TRBV6-5 with TRBJ1-2; tentatively, D is TRBD1 (6 bases). Trimming stripped 2 bases from V and 1 base from J, with 8 bases between. The CDR3 has 14 amino acids. Germline loops: CDR1 MNHEY, CDR2 SVGAGI. The CDR3 loop reads CASSYGGGNYGYTF. CDR3 in DNA: TGTGCCAGCAGTTACGGAGGGGGTAACTATGGCTACACCTTC.

This chain uses TRBV6-5 with TRBJ2-1; 7 bases match TRBD1. CDR1 is MNHEY and CDR2 is SVGAGI in the germline V gene. V shed 8 bases, J shed 5 bases, and the junction held 12 bases outside the gene matches. The CDR3 runs to 15 residues. In nucleotides, the CDR3 is TGTGCCAGCGAGTTGGCTCGGACAGGCCACAATGAGCAGTTCTTC. The encoded protein is CASELARTGHNEQFF.

This clonotype was seen a handful of times. This chain joins TRBV18 and TRBJ1-2; D not resolved. CDR3 length equals 16 residues. Germline CDR1 is KGHSH and CDR2 is LQKENI. Trimming cost V 0 bases and J 6 bases, with 17 bases left between them. The CDR3 sequence is CASSPPSLGASNGYTF. The CDR3 DNA sequence: TGTGCCAGCTCACCACCCTCCCTTGGAGCATCGAATGGCTACACCTTC.

V is TRBV6-5 and J is TRBJ1-2; 8 nucleotides agree with TRBD1. J gave up 0 bases and V 10 bases, and 10 bases lay outside the gene matches. Germline assignment: CDR1 MNHEY and CDR2 SVGAGI. This CDR3 spans 15 amino acids. The DNA of the CDR3 is TGTGCCACTCGGACAGGGTGGGGGGCTAACTATGGCTACACCTTC. It is translated as CATRTGWGANYGYTF.

This chain links TRBV7-2 with TRBJ2-7, with 7 bases aligning to TRBD2. Near its end, the DNA agrees better with TRBJ2-5, so the J call may be wrong. From germline, CDR1 is SGHTA and CDR2 FQGNSA. The CDR3 sequence is 15 residues long. CDR3 nucleotide sequence: TGTGCCAGCAGCTCGGGACGAGCGGGGAGGGAGACCCAGTACTTC. Translating gives CASSSGRAGRETQYF.

This clonotype has a handful of counts. This chain joins TRBV5-1 and TRBJ2-5; TRBD2 matches 10 bases. Germline assignment: CDR1 SGHRS and CDR2 YFSETQ. CDR3 size: 15 residues. The V and J ends lost 2 bases and 3 bases, in that order; junction bases with no gene match: 4. CDR3 nucleotide sequence: TGCGCCAGCAGCTTCACTAGCGGGGTAGAAGAGACCCAGTACTTC. It translates to CASSFTSGVEETQYF.

V is TRBV10-3 and J is TRBJ2-3; 7 bases match TRBD2. The trim removed 5 bases at V and 0 bases at J, leaving 5 bases unmatched. From germline, CDR1 is ENHRY and CDR2 SYGVKD. The CDR3 runs 15 residues. The CDR3 here is CAISPRGESTDTQYF. The CDR3 DNA is TGTGCCATCAGTCCACGGGGGGAAAGCACAGATACGCAGTATTTT.

Notes on this clonotype: A clone one base away is much larger, so this may be a read error. The rearrangement uses TRBV11-1 and TRBJ2-5, with TRBD2 matching 9 bases. The CDR3 is 16 residues long. Unmatched junction bases numbered 13, after V lost 0 bases and J lost 11 bases. Germline CDR1 and CDR2: SGHAT and FQDESV (reference sequence). The CDR3: CASSLAGSGGQLEQYF. The CDR3, as DNA: TGTGCCAGCAGCTTAGCGGGTAGCGGGGGCCAACTGGAGCAGTACTTC.

The gene calls are TRBV20-1 and TRBJ2-3; TRBD2 matches 15 bases. Germline V gene lookup returns CDR1 DFQATT and CDR2 SNEGSKA (reference sequence). J was trimmed by 9 bases and V by 5 bases; bases with no gene match: 9. The CDR3 extends over 15 amino acids. The CDR3 is CSAPPRTSGGGTQYF. The CDR3 DNA follows: TGCAGTGCTCCTCCGAGGACTAGCGGGGGGGGAACGCAGTATTTT.

This chain uses TRBV6-6 with TRBJ2-7; D gene uncertain. V dropped 7 bases and J dropped 7 bases, with 14 bases sitting between them. CDR3 length: 12 amino acids. Germline CDR1 is MNHNY and CDR2 is SVGAGI (reference sequence). The CDR3 protein is CASTAGWEEQYF. CDR3 nucleotides: TGTGCCAGCACCGCAGGATGGGAAGAGCAGTACTTC.

The chain links TRBV12-3 or TRBV12-4 to TRBJ2-5, with D unresolved. Trimming left V 3 bases short and J 5 bases short, with 13 bases between. This CDR3 has 14 amino acids. For the CDR3, the DNA is TGTGCCAGCAGTTTCTCCCGTGAGATGGAGACCCAGTACTTC. It specifies CASSFSREMETQYF.

This clonotype was detected many times. J is TRBJ1-2 and V is TRBV6-5, with TRBD1 matching 8 bases. Germline-derived CDR1 and CDR2 are MNHEY and SVGAGI. V lost 0 bases and J lost 5; bases outside the gene matches: 8. The CDR3 runs to 16 residues. CDR3 amino acids: CASSYSTGGGGYGYTF. CDR3 nucleotide sequence: TGTGCCAGCAGTTACTCTACAGGGGGAGGGGGGTATGGCTACACCTTC.

The rearrangement joins TRBV27 to TRBJ2-1; 10 bases agree with TRBD1. CDR1 and CDR2 from the germline V gene are MNHEY and SMNVEV (reference sequence). The J segment lost 10 bases and the V segment lost 5 bases, leaving 11 bases of the junction unmatched. The CDR3 is made up of 15 amino acids. CDR3 protein: CASSPGTGALREQFF. The DNA of the CDR3 is TGTGCCAGCAGTCCGGGGACAGGGGCTCTCAGGGAGCAGTTCTTC.

This clonotype turned up a few times. The chain recombines TRBV6-6 with TRBJ2-5, with TRBD1 matching over 9 bases. The trim removed 2 bases at V and 2 bases at J, leaving 6 bases unmatched. CDR1 is MNHNY, CDR2 SVGAGI, per germline (reference sequence). The CDR3 has 16 amino acids. CDR3 amino acids: CASSYPTDRGQETQYF. As DNA, the CDR3 is TGTGCCAGCAGTTACCCCACGGACAGGGGTCAAGAGACCCAGTACTTC.

V usage is TRBV12-3 or TRBV12-4 and J usage is TRBJ2-3; D unclear. The CDR3 is made up of 14 amino acids. Trimming removed 0 bases at V and 6 bases at J, with 10 bases between. The CDR3 nucleotides read TGTGCCAGCAGTTTAGCTGGCCCGTGGGATACGCAGTATTTT. Translated: CASSLAGPWDTQYF.

The V call is TRBV5-1, the J call TRBJ2-3; D gene uncertain. The germline gives CDR1 SGHRS, CDR2 YFSETQ. Between the trimmed V and J ends, which lost 0 bases and 5 bases, there was a span of 10 bases. The CDR3 sequence is 14 residues long. The CDR3 reads CASSLGNSRDTQYF. The DNA of the CDR3 is TGCGCCAGCAGCTTGGGTAACTCGAGAGATACGCAGTATTTT.

This clonotype was found a few times. The chain couples TRBV21-1 to TRBJ2-7; TRBD1 was called by the table and not checked on the DNA. TRBV21-1 is termed a pseudogene. This CDR3 has 16 amino acids. As DNA, the CDR3 is TGTGCCAGCAGCAAAAGGTCCTGGGACAGCTCCTACGAGCAGTACTTC. It is translated as CASSKRSWDSSYEQYF.

This clonotype has only a few counts. The genes are TRBV3-1 and TRBJ2-7; TRBD2 matches 9 bases. J gave up 2 bases and V 5 bases, and 7 bases lay outside the gene matches. Germline V lookup: CDR1 LGHDT, CDR2 YNNKEL (reference sequence). The CDR3 is 15 amino acids. The CDR3 bases are TGTGCCAGCAGCGAGGGAGGCGGGGGGGCCTACGAGCAGTACTTC. It yields the protein CASSEGGGGAYEQYF.

The chain uses TRBV12-3 or TRBV12-4 and TRBJ2-7; D is possibly TRBD1 or TRBD2 (5 bases each). Trimming took 4 bases from V and 0 from J, leaving 10 bases between them. The CDR3 covers 14 residues. CDR3 nucleotides: TGTGCCAGCAGTTCCCGGGGCGGCTCCTACGAGCAGTACTTC. As protein: CASSSRGGSYEQYF.

This clonotype was seen a single time. The chain uses TRBV2 and TRBJ1-1, with D possibly TRBD1 on 5 matching bases. CDR1 and CDR2 from the germline V gene are SNHLY and FYNNEI. This CDR3 region has 17 residues. Trimming removed 7 bases from V and 2 bases from J, with 23 bases in between. This CDR3 reads CASIPYGMAGGNTEAFF. The CDR3 coding sequence is TGTGCCAGCATACCCTACGGTATGGCGGGGGGAAACACTGAAGCTTTCTTT. Full variable domain (outside the CDR3, taken from reference TRBV2 and TRBJ1-1): EPEVTQTPSHQVTQMGQEVILRCVPISNHLYFYWYRQILGQKVEFLVSFYNNEISEKSEIFDDQFSVERPDGSNFTLKIRSTKLEDSAMYFCASIPYGMAGGNTEAFFGQGTRLTVV.

The chain combines TRBV6-1 with TRBJ2-1; tentative D call: TRBD1 (6 bases). The CDR3 covers 15 residues. Germline CDR1 MNHNS, CDR2 SASEGT. V was cut by 2 bases and J by 7 bases, with 15 bases left in between. CDR3 DNA sequence: TGTGCCAGCAGTGAATCGCTGGGGGCGTGGAATGAGCAGTTCTTC. Protein sequence: CASSESLGAWNEQFF.

The V gene is TRBV20-1, the J gene TRBJ1-6, with D possibly TRBD1 on 5 matching bases. Germline loops: CDR1 DFQATT, CDR2 SNEGSKA (reference sequence). The germline V and J ends were trimmed by 6 bases and 11 bases, with 17 bases remaining between them. The CDR3 covers 13 residues. CDR3 amino acids: CSARDVMMAPLHF. The CDR3 DNA follows: TGCAGTGCCCGGGACGTAATGATGGCACCCCTCCACTTT.

This clonotype was seen only a few times. This chain joins TRBV20-1 and TRBJ2-5; 11 bases fit TRBD2. V shed 5 bases, J shed 2 bases, and the junction held 4 bases outside the gene matches. From germline, CDR1 is DFQATT and CDR2 SNEGSKA (reference sequence). The CDR3 is made up of 14 amino acids. The CDR3 sequence: CSALVAGGQETQYF. The CDR3 nucleotides are TGCAGTGCTCTAGTAGCGGGGGGGCAAGAGACCCAGTACTTC.